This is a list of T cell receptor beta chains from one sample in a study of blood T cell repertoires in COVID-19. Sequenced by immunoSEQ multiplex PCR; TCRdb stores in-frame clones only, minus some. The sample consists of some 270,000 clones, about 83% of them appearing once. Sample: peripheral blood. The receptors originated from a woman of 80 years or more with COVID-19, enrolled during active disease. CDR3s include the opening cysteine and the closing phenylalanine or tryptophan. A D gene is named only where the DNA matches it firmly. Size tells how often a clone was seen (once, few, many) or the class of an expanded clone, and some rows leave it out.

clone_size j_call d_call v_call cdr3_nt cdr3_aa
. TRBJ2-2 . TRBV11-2 TGTGCCAGCAGCGAATACAGGGAATCCGGGGAGCTGTTTTTT CASSEYRESGELFF
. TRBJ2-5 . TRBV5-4 TGTGCCAGCAGCCTAGGGGCAAGGGGCCTCCAAGAGACCCAGTACTTC CASSLGARGLQETQYF
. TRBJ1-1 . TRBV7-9 TGTGGATCTGACCCGGGACACATCAACACTGAAGCTTTCTTT CGSDPGHINTEAFF
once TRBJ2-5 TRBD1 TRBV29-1 TGCAGCGTTGGGACAGGGGACCGAGAGACCCAGTACTTC CSVGTGDRETQYF
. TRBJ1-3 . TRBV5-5 TGTGCCAGCAGCTTGGTGGAGGAGTACTCTGGAAACACCATATATTTT CASSLVEEYSGNTIYF
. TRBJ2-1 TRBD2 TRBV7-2 TGTGCCAGCAGCTTATCGAGCGGGGGGGCCAGCAATGAGCAGTTCTTC CASSLSSGGASNEQFF
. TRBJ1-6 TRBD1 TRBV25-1 TGTGCCAGCAGCCTAGCAGGGGGAGTCTCACCCCTCCACTTT CASSLAGGVSPLHF
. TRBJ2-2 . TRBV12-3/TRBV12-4 TGTGCCAGCAGTTTAATAACAACCGGGGAGCTGTTTTTT CASSLITTGELFF
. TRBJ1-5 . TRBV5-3 TGTGCCAGAAGCACGACAGTAGGCAATCAGCCCCAGCATTTT CARSTTVGNQPQHF
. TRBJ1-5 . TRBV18 TGTGCCAGCTCACCATATCAAGGAGGTAGCAATCAGCCCCAGCATTTT CASSPYQGGSNQPQHF
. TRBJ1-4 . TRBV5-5 TGTGCCAGCAGCTTTGAGGCAGGGCCTAATGAAAAACTGTTTTTT CASSFEAGPNEKLFF
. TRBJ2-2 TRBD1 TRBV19 TGTGCCAGTATGGGCCCAGGGGGCAAGAGGGCCAACACCGGGGAGCTGTTTTTT CASMGPGGKRANTGELFF
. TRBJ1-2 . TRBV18 TGTGCCAGCTCAGTCCAGGGCTCTAACTATGGCTACACCTTC CASSVQGSNYGYTF
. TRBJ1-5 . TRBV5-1 TGCGCCAGCAGCGCCACAACAAATCAGCCCCAGCATTTT CASSATTNQPQHF
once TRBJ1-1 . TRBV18 TGTGCCAGCTCACCCCAACTCGACAGAAACACTGAAGCTTTCTTT CASSPQLDRNTEAFF
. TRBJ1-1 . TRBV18 TGTGCCAGCTCACCGGTGGCAGGGGCAACCTTGAAAACTGAAGCTTTCTTT CASSPVAGATLKTEAFF
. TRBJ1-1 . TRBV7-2 TGTGCCAGCAGCTCCCCAGGGGAAAACACTGAAGCTTTCTTT CASSSPGENTEAFF
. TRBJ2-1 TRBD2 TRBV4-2 TGTGCCAGCAGCCAATCGACTAGCGGTCTGGGTGAGCAGTTCTTC CASSQSTSGLGEQFF
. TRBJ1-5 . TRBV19 TGTGCCAGTAGCGGAGGGTACAATCAGCCCCAGCATTTT CASSGGYNQPQHF
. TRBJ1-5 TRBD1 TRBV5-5 TGTGCCAGCAGCTTAGGGACAGGCTTTCAGCCCCAGCATTTT CASSLGTGFQPQHF
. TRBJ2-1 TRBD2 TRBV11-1 TGTGCCAGCAGCCTGACTAGCGGGGGGGCGAATGAGCAGTTCTTC CASSLTSGGANEQFF
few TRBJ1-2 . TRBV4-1 TGCGCCAGCAGCCAAGAAGGCCAGGGGATCTCCGGCTACACCTTC CASSQEGQGISGYTF
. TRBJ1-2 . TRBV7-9 TGTGCCAGCAGCTTAGACAGGGCGAATGGCTACACCTTC CASSLDRANGYTF
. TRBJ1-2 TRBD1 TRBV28 TGTGCCAGCAGTAAGGGGACAGGGGATGGCTACACCTTC CASSKGTGDGYTF
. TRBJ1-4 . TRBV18 TGTGCCAGCTCCTCCGCAACTAATGAAAAACTGTTTTTT CASSSATNEKLFF
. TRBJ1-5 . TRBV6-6 TGTGCCAGCAGTCGCCGAGAGGGATTGGACAATCAGCCCCAGCATTTT CASSRREGLDNQPQHF
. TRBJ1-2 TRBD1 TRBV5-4 TGTGCCAGCAGCGCGACAGGGGCCGCGGGCTACACCTTC CASSATGAAGYTF
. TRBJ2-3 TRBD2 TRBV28 TGTGCCAGCAGTCCGAGCGGGGGGAGCACAGATACGCAGTATTTT CASSPSGGSTDTQYF
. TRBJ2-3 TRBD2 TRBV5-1 TGCGCCAGCAGCCCGTTAGCGGGGGGAGATACGCAGTATTTT CASSPLAGGDTQYF
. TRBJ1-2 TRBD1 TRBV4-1 TGCGCCAGCAGCCCAAGGGACAGGGTGAACTATGGCTACACCTTC CASSPRDRVNYGYTF
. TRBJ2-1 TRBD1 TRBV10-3 TGTGCCATCAGTGACCGGGACAGGGCTAACAATGAGCAGTTCTTC CAISDRDRANNEQFF
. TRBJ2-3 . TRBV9 TGTGCCAGCAGCGTAGCTGGGGCCGGTCGAGATACGCAGTATTTT CASSVAGAGRDTQYF
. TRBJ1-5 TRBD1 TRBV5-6 TGTGCCAGCAGCACCGGACAGGGGGGAGGTCAGCCCCAGCATTTT CASSTGQGGGQPQHF
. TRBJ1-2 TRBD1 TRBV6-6 TGTGCCAGCAGTCCGCGGACAGGGGCCTTTAGCTATGGCTACACCTTC CASSPRTGAFSYGYTF
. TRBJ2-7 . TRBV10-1 TGCGCCAGCAGTAGGGTGGGGGACCCGGAGGGGGCCTCAGGGTACGAGCAGTACTTC CASSRVGDPEGASGYEQYF
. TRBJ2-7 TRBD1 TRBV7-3 TGTGCCAGCAGCTTAATGGGACAGGGAAGCGAGCAGTACTTC CASSLMGQGSEQYF
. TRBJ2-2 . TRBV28 TGTGCCAGCAGTTTATCAGGGCCCGGGGAGCTGTTTTTT CASSLSGPGELFF
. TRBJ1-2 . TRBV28 TGTGCCAGCAAGAGTCTAGCGCATGGCTACACCTTC CASKSLAHGYTF
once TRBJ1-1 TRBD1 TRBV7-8 TGTGCCAGCAGCTTAGGTTTGGGTAAGGGGGCTGGAGCTTTCTTT CASSLGLGKGAGAFF
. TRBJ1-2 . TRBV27 TGTGCCAGCAGTTTTAGTGGGCGGGGAAGTGGCTACACCTTC CASSFSGRGSGYTF
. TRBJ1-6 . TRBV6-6 TGTGCCAGCAGTTACGTAAGGGGGACAACACCCCTCCACTTT CASSYVRGTTPLHF
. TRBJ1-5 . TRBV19 TGTGCCAGTATGTTTGCAGGAGGGAGGGAACTCAATCAGCCCCAGCATTTT CASMFAGGRELNQPQHF
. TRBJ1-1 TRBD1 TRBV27 TGTGCCAGCAGTTTATCAGGCGGCAGGGGGCTGGCTGAAGCTTTCTTT CASSLSGGRGLAEAFF
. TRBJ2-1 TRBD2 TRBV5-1 TGCGCCAGCAGCTTCTCACGAGGCGGGGGGGCCTCCTACAATGAGCAGTTCTTC CASSFSRGGGASYNEQFF
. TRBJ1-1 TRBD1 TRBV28 TGTGCCAGCCTCGGTAGTCCCGGGACAGGGTGGAGAACGGGGGGCACTGAAGCTTTCTTT CASLGSPGTGWRTGGTEAFF
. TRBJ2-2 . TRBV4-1 TGCGCCAGCAGCCAATCGCGCGGGCCGAACACCGGGGAGCTGTTTTTT CASSQSRGPNTGELFF
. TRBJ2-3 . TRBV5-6 TGTGCCAGCAGTCCGCCCGGAAAGGGGAAGGATACGCAGTATTTT CASSPPGKGKDTQYF
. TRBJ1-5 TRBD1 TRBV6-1 TGTGCCAGCAGTGAAAGGGACAGGGGGCGCCCCGGCAATCAGCCCCAGCATTTT CASSERDRGRPGNQPQHF
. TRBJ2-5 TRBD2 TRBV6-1 TGTGCCAGCAGTGAAGGGCTAGCGGGGGGACAAGAGACCCAGTACTTC CASSEGLAGGQETQYF
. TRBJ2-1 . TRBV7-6 TGTGCCAGCAGCTTAGGCCAGGGGCCCTACAATGAGCAGTTCTTC CASSLGQGPYNEQFF
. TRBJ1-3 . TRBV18 TGTGCCAGCTTATCTGGAAACACCATATATTTT CASLSGNTIYF